This T cell receptor beta chain was documented in a study of blood T cell repertoires in COVID-19. The V gene's germline CDR1 is SGHVS and CDR2 FQNEAQ. The CDR3 runs 15 residues. Trimming cost V 4 bases and J 0 bases; bases outside gene matches: 5. Generated by immunoSEQ multiplex PCR, the TCRdb table keeps only in-frame clones and is missing some. Of about 260,000 clones in the sample, 86% were seen once. The study counted Cohort 3 donors as recovered given two negative PCRs, clearance, or symptom resolution. The sequence came from a woman in her forties or fifties who had recovered from COVID-19. The chain is built from TRBV7-8 and TRBJ2-7; 8 nucleotides line up with TRBD1. What was sequenced was PBMCs or T cells enriched from blood (not recorded which). The CDR3 DNA follows: TGTGCCAGCAGCTCTTGGACAGGGAGCTCCTACGAGCAGTACTTC. It encodes CASSSWTGSSYEQYF.